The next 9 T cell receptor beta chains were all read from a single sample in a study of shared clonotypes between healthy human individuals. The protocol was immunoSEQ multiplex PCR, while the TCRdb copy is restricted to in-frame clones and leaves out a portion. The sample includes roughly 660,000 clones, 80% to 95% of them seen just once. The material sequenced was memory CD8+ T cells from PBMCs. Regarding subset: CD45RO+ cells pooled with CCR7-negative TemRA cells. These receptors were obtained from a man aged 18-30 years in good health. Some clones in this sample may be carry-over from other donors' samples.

The CDR3 DNA sequence: TGTGCCAGCAGCCAAGAGAGGCGGGAGGGCCCGAGGAATGAGCAGTTCTTC. Residues: CASSQERREGPRNEQFF. The V and J genes are TRBV4-2 and TRBJ2-1, with 9 positions matching TRBD2. After removal of 0 bases from V and 7 bases from J, the junction contained 10 bases not matched to a gene. The length of the CDR3 is 17 residues. Germline V CDR1 and CDR2: LGHNA, YNFKEQ.

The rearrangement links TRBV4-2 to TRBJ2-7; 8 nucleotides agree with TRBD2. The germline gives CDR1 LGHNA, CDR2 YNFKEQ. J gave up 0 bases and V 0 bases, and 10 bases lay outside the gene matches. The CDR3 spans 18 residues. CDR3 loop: CASSQDLLAAYSSYEQYF. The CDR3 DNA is TGTGCCAGCAGCCAAGATTTACTAGCGGCGTATAGCTCCTACGAGCAGTACTTC.

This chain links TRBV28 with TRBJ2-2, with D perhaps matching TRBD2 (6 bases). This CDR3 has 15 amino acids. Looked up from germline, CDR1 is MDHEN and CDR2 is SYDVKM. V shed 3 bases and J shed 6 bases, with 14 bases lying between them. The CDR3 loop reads CASSFGFGGAGELFF. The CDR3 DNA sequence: TGTGCCAGCAGTTTTGGCTTTGGCGGGGCCGGGGAGCTGTTTTTT.

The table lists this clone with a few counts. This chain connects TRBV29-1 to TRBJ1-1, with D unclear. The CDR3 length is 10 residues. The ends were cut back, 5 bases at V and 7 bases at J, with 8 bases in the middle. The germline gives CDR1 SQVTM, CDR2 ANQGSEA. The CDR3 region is CSVMVGEAFF. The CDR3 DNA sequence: TGCAGCGTTATGGTCGGTGAAGCTTTCTTT.

The CDR3 DNA is TGTGCCAGCAGCGGCCAGACAGGGAGCACAGATACGCAGTATTTT. Its protein is CASSGQTGSTDTQYF. V gene TRBV9 combines with J gene TRBJ2-3; TRBD1 agrees at 7 bases. Germline trimming cut 3 bases from V and 0 bases from J; bases unmatched to any gene: 4. From germline, CDR1 is SGDLS and CDR2 YYNGEE. The CDR3 is 15 amino acids.

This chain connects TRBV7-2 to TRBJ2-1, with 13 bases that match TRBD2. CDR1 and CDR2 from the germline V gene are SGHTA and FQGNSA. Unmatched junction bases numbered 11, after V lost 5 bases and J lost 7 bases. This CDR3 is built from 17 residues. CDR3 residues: CASSPRLAGGLSNEQFF. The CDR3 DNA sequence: TGTGCCAGCAGCCCCCGACTAGCGGGAGGTCTGTCGAATGAGCAGTTCTTC.

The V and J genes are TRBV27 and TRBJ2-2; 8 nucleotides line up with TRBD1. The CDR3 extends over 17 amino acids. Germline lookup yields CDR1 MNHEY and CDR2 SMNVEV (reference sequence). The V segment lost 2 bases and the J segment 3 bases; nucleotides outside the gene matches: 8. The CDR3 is CASSLLFRGRDTGELFF. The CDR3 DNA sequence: TGTGCCAGCAGTTTACTTTTCAGGGGGCGCGACACCGGGGAGCTGTTTTTT.

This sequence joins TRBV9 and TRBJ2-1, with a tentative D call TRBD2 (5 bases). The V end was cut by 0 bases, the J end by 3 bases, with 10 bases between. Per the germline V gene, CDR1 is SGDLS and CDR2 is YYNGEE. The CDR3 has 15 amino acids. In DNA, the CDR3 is TGTGCCAGCAGCGTAGGGGAGAACCACTACAATGAGCAGTTCTTC. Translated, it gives CASSVGENHYNEQFF.

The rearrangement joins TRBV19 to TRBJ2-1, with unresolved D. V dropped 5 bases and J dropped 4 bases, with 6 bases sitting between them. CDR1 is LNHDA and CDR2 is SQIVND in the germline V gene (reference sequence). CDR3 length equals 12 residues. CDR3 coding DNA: TGTGCCAGTAGTCCCGGGTACAATGAGCAGTTCTTC. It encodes CASSPGYNEQFF. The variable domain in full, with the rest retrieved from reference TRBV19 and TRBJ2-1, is DGGITQSPKYLFRKEGQNVTLSCEQNLNHDAMYWYRQDPGQGLRLIYYSQIVNDFQKGDIAEGYSVSREKKESFPLTVTSAQKNPTAFYLCASSPGYNEQFFGPGTRLTVL.